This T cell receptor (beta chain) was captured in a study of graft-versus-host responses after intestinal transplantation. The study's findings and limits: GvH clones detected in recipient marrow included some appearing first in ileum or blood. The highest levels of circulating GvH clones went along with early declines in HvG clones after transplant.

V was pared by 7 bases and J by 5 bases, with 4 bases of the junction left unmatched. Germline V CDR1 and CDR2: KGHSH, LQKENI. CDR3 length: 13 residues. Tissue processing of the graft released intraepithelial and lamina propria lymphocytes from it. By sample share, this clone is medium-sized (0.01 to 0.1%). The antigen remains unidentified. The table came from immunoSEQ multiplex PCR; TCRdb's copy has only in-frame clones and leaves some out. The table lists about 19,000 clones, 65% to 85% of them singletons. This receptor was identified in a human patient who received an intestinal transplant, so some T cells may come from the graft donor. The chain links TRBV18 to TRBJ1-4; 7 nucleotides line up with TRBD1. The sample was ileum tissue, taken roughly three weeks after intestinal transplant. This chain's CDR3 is CASFRDSNEKLFF. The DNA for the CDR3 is TGTGCCAGCTTTCGGGACAGCAATGAAAAACTGTTTTTT.